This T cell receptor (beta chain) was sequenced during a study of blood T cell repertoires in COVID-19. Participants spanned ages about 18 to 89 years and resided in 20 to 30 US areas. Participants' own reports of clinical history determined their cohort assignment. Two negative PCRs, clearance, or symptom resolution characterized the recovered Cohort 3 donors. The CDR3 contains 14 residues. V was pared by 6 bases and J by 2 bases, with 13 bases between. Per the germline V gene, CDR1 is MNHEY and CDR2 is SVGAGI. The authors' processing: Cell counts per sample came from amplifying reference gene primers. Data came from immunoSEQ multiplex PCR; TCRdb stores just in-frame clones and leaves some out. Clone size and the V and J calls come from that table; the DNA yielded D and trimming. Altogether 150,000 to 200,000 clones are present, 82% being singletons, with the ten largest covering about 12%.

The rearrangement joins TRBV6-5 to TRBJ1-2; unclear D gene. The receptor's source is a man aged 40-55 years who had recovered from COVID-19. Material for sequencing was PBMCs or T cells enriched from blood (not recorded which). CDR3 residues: CASSHRRSNYGYTF. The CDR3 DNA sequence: TGTGCCAGCAGCCACCGGAGGAGCAACTATGGCTACACCTTC.